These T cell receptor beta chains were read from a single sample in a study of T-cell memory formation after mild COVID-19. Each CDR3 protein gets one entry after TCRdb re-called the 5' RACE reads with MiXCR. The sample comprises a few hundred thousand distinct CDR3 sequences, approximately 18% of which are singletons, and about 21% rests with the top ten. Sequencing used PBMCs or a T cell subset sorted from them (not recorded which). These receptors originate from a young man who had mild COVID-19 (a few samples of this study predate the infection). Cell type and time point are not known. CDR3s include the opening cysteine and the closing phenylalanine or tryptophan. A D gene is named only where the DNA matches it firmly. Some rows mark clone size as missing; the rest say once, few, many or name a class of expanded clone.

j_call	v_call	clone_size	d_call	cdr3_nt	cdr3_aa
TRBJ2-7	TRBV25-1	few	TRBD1	TGTGCCAGCAGTGGGGACAGGGGGCAGTACGAGCAGTACTTC	CASSGDRGQYEQYF
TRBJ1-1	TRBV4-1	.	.	TGCGCCAGTTCAACCCGGGGGACTGAAGCTTTCTTT	CASSTRGTEAFF
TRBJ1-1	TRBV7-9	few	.	TGTGCCAGCAGCTTAAGAGCCAGGGGTCGAGGGAGGAACACTGAAGCTTTCTTT	CASSLRARGRGRNTEAFF
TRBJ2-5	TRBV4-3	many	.	TGCGCCAGCAGCCAAGGGAATCGGGCCTGGGAGGAGACCCAGTACTTC	CASSQGNRAWEETQYF
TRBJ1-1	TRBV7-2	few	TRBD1	TGTGCCAGCAGCTATACAGGGGCCCACACTGAAGCTTTCTTT	CASSYTGAHTEAFF
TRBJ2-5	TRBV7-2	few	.	TGTGCCAGCAGTTCCCAACGGGGGAACCAAGAGACCCAGTACTTC	CASSSQRGNQETQYF
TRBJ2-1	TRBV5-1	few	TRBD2	TGCGCCAGCAGCTTCTCCCGGACTAGTAACTCACATGAGCAGTTCTTC	CASSFSRTSNSHEQFF
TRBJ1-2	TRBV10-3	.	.	TGTGCCATCAGTGCGGGGGATGGCTACACCTTC	CAISAGDGYTF
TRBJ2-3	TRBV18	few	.	TGTGCCAGCTCACCACCGGCCCCCACAGATACGCAGTATTTT	CASSPPAPTDTQYF
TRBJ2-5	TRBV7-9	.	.	TGTGCCAGCAGCATAGGATGGGAGACCCAGTACTTC	CASSIGWETQYF
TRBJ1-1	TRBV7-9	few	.	TGTGCCAGCAGCTTAGGCCCTGGGCGAAAGACTGAAGCTTTCTTT	CASSLGPGRKTEAFF
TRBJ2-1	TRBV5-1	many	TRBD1	TGCGCCAGCAGCAGGGGACAGGGGCTTTACAATGAGCAGTTCTTC	CASSRGQGLYNEQFF
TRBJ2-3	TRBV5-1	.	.	TGCGCCAGCAGCTTCCGGCGTGGGAGCACAGATACGCAGTATTTT	CASSFRRGSTDTQYF
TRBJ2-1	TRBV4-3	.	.	TGCGCCAGCAGCCAAAGGGGGGCGTGGGGCAATGAGCAGTTCTTC	CASSQRGAWGNEQFF
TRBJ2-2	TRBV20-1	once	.	TGCAGTGCTAGAGAACCAGGGTCGAACACCAGGGAGCTGTTTTTT	CSAREPGSNTRELFF
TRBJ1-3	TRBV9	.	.	TGTGCCAGCAGCGTAGGTCAGGGCCTGGTAGGCACAATATATTTT	CASSVGQGLVGTIYF
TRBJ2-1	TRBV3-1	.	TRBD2	TGTGCCAGCAGCCAAAGGACTAGGGATGAGCAGTTCTTC	CASSQRTRDEQFF
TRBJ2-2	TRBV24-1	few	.	TGTGCCACCAGTGATCGGGGGGCTAACACCGGGGAGCTGTTTTTT	CATSDRGANTGELFF
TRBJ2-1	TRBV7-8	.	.	TGTGCCAGCAGCCCGACGGGTAGCGGAAGCTCCTACAATGAGCAGTTCTTC	CASSPTGSGSSYNEQFF
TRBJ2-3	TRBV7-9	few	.	TGTGCCAGCAGCTTAGACCAGGGCTCCACAGATACGCAGTATTTT	CASSLDQGSTDTQYF
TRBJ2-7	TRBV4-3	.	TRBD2	TGCGCCAGCAGCCAAGATCGGGGGGACCTCTACGAGCAGTACTTC	CASSQDRGDLYEQYF
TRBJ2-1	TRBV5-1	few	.	TGCGCCAGCAGCCCCACAGGGTCCTACAATGAGCAGTTCTTC	CASSPTGSYNEQFF
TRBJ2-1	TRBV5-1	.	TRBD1	TGCGCCAGCAGCTTGGTCCCCCCCGGACAGGGGTTTTGGAATGAGCAGTTCTTC	CASSLVPPGQGFWNEQFF
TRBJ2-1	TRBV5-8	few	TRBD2	TGTGCCAGCAGCTTCTTTCTGACTAGCGGGGGGGTTGAGCAGTTCTTC	CASSFFLTSGGVEQFF
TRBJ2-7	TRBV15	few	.	TGTGCCACCAGCAGAGTAGTGGGGCCCTCCGAGCAGTACTTC	CATSRVVGPSEQYF
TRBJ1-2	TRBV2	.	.	TGTGCCAGCAGTCAGGACATAAACTATGGCTACACCTTC	CASSQDINYGYTF
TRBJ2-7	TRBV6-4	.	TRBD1	TGTGCCAGCAGTCTTAGACAGGGTAATTCCTACGAGCAGTACTTC	CASSLRQGNSYEQYF
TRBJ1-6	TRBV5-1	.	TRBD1	TGCGCCAGCAGCAGGGACAGGGGGGGGTCACCCCTCCACTTT	CASSRDRGGSPLHF
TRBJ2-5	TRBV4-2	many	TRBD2	TGTGCCAGCAGCCAAGGGGGGCTAGCGGGGGGTCAGGGGGAGACCCAGTACTTC	CASSQGGLAGGQGETQYF
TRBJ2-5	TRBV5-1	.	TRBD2	TGCGCCAGCAGCTTAGGCGGGGGGAGAGGAGAGACCCAGTACTTC	CASSLGGGRGETQYF
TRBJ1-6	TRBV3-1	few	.	TGTGCCAGCAGCCAAGTTGGATATAATTCACCCCTCCACTTT	CASSQVGYNSPLHF
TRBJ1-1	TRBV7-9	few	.	TGTGCCAGCAGCTTAGACGCGGGAAGTACAGCTTTCTTT	CASSLDAGSTAFF
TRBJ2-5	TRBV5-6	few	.	TGTGCCAGCAGCCGGACAGGGAGGGGAGAGACCCAGTACTTC	CASSRTGRGETQYF
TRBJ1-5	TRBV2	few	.	TGTGCCAGCAAGAAGGAAATCAATCAGCCCCAGCATTTT	CASKKEINQPQHF
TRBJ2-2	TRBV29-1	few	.	TGCAGCGCCCGCCGGGCGAACACCGGGGAGCTGTTTTTT	CSARRANTGELFF
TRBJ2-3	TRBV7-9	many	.	TGTGCCAGCAGCTTAGCCCAGGGGGATACGCAGTATTTT	CASSLAQGDTQYF
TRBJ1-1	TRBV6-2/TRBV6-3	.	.	TGTGCCAGCATGGGGCAGGTCAACACTGAAGCTTTCTTT	CASMGQVNTEAFF
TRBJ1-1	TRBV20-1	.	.	TGCAGTGCCCTACTCTTGAACAGGCTGAACACTGAAGCTTTCTTT	CSALLLNRLNTEAFF
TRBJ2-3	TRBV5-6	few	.	TGTGCCAGCAGCTTGGATGGTGGAACCACAGATACGCAGTATTTT	CASSLDGGTTDTQYF
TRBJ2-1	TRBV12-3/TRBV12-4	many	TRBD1	TGTGCCAGCAGCTCCGACAGGGGTTCCTACAATGAGCAGTTCTTC	CASSSDRGSYNEQFF
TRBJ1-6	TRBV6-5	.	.	TGTGCCAGCAGTTATTCGTTCGCAGGAGGGACGGGATCACCCCTCCACTTT	CASSYSFAGGTGSPLHF
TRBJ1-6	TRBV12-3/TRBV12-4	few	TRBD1	TGTGCCAGCAGTCCCGGGACAGGGCGTTCACCCCTCCACTTT	CASSPGTGRSPLHF
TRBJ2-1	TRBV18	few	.	TGTGCCAGCTCTCTCCGATCAGCGGTTGCCTACAATGAGCAGTTCTTC	CASSLRSAVAYNEQFF
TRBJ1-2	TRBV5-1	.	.	TGCGCCAGCAGCTTGGCCACAGAATCTCCGTATGGCTACACCTTC	CASSLATESPYGYTF
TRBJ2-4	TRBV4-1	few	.	TGCGCCAGCAGCCACCGTCAGGGGTCGGACAAAAACATTCAGTACTTC	CASSHRQGSDKNIQYF
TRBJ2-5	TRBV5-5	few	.	TGTGCCAGCAGCGACGAACAAGAGACCCAGTACTTC	CASSDEQETQYF
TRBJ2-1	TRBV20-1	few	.	TGCAGTGCTAGAGTGCGCGGGGTAAATGAGCAGTTCTTC	CSARVRGVNEQFF
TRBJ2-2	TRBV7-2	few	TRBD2	TGTGCCAGCAACATAGCGGGGATGGCAACCGGGGAGCTGTTTTTT	CASNIAGMATGELFF
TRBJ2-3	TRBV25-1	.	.	TGTGCCAGCAGTGAATCCTACGGTAGCACAGATACGCAGTATTTT	CASSESYGSTDTQYF
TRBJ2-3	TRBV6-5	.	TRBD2	TGTGCCAGCAGTTATAGCGGGTCAGGGGATACGCAGTATTTT	CASSYSGSGDTQYF
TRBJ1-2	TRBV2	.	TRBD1	TGTGCCAGCATTCCGGGACAGGCCCTTGGCTACACCTTC	CASIPGQALGYTF